Listed here are 26 T cell receptor beta chains from one sample, sequenced in a study of OX40 agonist ivuxolimab in advanced cancers. The assay was immunoSEQ multiplex PCR, and TCRdb's table has in-frame clones only and misses some. The profile shows fewer than 40,000 clones, about four fifths of them singletons. Sequences were derived from CD4+ or CD8+ T cells sorted from blood, sampled in a trial of the OX40 agonist ivuxolimab. These receptors all come from an adult with an advanced solid tumor such as melanoma, head and neck, liver or kidney cancer.

The chain couples TRBV9 to TRBJ1-4; 9 nucleotides line up with TRBD1. Germline V CDR1 and CDR2: SGDLS, YYNGEE. The length of the CDR3 is 15 residues. The trim removed 4 bases at V and 5 bases at J, leaving 6 bases unmatched. The CDR3 region is CASSPETGGNEKLFF. The CDR3 DNA sequence: TGTGCCAGCAGCCCTGAGACAGGGGGAAATGAAAAACTGTTTTTT.

DNA for the CDR3: TGTGCCAGCAGGTCAACAGGGGGCGAGCAGTACTTC. It codes for CASRSTGGEQYF. The chain is built from TRBV27 and TRBJ2-7; 8 nucleotides agree with TRBD1. Germline assignment: CDR1 MNHEY and CDR2 SMNVEV (reference sequence). Germline trimming cut 6 bases from V and 6 bases from J; bases unmatched to any gene: 4. The CDR3 runs 12 residues.

The chain is built from TRBV5-4 and TRBJ2-2; no firm D call. This CDR3 comprises 15 residues. Trimming left V 0 bases short and J 1 base short, with 7 bases between. Germline V gene sequence: CDR1 SGHNT, CDR2 YYREEE (reference sequence). The CDR3 bases are TGTGCCAGCAGCTTGGAAGTTAGGAACACCGGGGAGCTGTTTTTT. It codes for CASSLEVRNTGELFF.

This sequence joins TRBV4-1 and TRBJ2-5; 11 bases line up with TRBD1. Germline values: CDR1 MGHRA, CDR2 YSYEKL. Germline trimming cut 3 bases from V and 4 bases from J; bases unmatched to any gene: 7. The CDR3 contains 16 residues. The CDR3 DNA follows: TGCGCCAGCAGCCAGCCGGGACAGGGGGATCGAGAGACCCAGTACTTC. Amino acids: CASSQPGQGDRETQYF.

V usage is TRBV28 and J usage is TRBJ2-5; D gene unclear. The better agreement between TRBJ2-7 and the DNA end casts doubt on the J call. CDR1 MDHEN and CDR2 SYDVKM come from the germline V gene. CDR3 size: 12 residues. The CDR3 DNA follows: TGTGCCATCGTTGGTCAATCCTACGAGCAGTACTTC. Translation gives CAIVGQSYEQYF.

V is TRBV9 and J is TRBJ2-1; D is unresolved. Germline-derived CDR1 and CDR2 are SGDLS and YYNGEE. The CDR3 is 16 residues long. Trimming shortened V by 3 bases and J by 0 bases, and 13 bases separated the two germline ends. The CDR3 protein is CASSASDWSSYNEQFF. As DNA, the CDR3 is TGTGCCAGCAGCGCGTCAGATTGGAGCTCCTACAATGAGCAGTTCTTC.

The chain recombines TRBV9 with TRBJ2-7; 14 bases fit TRBD2. V dropped 3 bases and J dropped 6; count of bases not matched to a gene: 8. Germline CDR1 SGDLS, CDR2 YYNGEE. This CDR3 has 16 residues. Written as DNA, the CDR3 is TGTGCCAGCAGCGCGACTAGCGGGGGGGCCTCCGGCGAGCAGTACTTC. Translated, it gives CASSATSGGASGEQYF.

This clone was detected only once. J is TRBJ2-3 and V is TRBV27; no reliable D call. CDR1 and CDR2 from the germline V gene are MNHEY and SMNVEV (reference sequence). This CDR3 has 12 amino acids. The V and J ends lost 7 bases and 1 base respectively, with 6 bases between them. The CDR3 region is CASTAGTDTQYF. The CDR3, as DNA: TGTGCCAGCACCGCCGGCACAGATACGCAGTATTTT.

The chain employs TRBV2 and TRBJ1-4, with D possibly being TRBD1 (6 bases). This CDR3 has 14 amino acids. V lost 2 bases, J lost 7 bases, and 11 bases lay in between. The germline V gene has CDR1 SNHLY and CDR2 FYNNEI. CDR3 DNA sequence: TGTGCCAGCAGTGAATGGGGGGCCGGTGAAAAACTGTTTTTT. Protein sequence: CASSEWGAGEKLFF. Filled out from reference TRBV2 and TRBJ1-4, the complete variable domain reads EPEVTQTPSHQVTQMGQEVILRCVPISNHLYFYWYRQILGQKVEFLVSFYNNEISEKSEIFDDQFSVERPDGSNFTLKIRSTKLEDSAMYFCASSEWGAGEKLFFGSGTQLSVL.

The rearrangement uses TRBV5-4 and TRBJ2-1; TRBD2 matches at 7 bases. The CDR3 spans 14 residues. Germline CDR1 and CDR2: SGHNT and YYREEE (reference sequence). V was pared by 0 bases and J by 9 bases, with 6 bases of the junction left unmatched. DNA of the CDR3: TGTGCCAGCAGCTTGGGGGGCGGGAGTACTGAGCAGTTCTTC. Translated: CASSLGGGSTEQFF.

J is TRBJ1-6 and V is TRBV28, with TRBD1 as a possible D gene (6 bases). The V gene lost 1 base and the J gene lost 2 bases, with 12 bases spanning the gap. This CDR3 is 17 amino acids long. Germline assignment: CDR1 MDHEN and CDR2 SYDVKM. Here the CDR3 reads CASSLFAGVAYNSPLHF. Written as DNA, the CDR3 is TGTGCCAGCAGTTTATTTGCAGGGGTGGCCTATAATTCACCCCTCCACTTT.

This rearrangement joins TRBV11-2 to TRBJ2-1; D is ambiguous. There are 12 residues in the CDR3. V was clipped by 5 bases and J by 4 bases, with 6 bases between them. The germline gives CDR1 SGHAT, CDR2 FQNNGV. The CDR3 here is CASSHGYNEQFF. The CDR3 bases are TGTGCCAGCAGCCACGGTTACAATGAGCAGTTCTTC.

The gene calls are TRBV5-1 and TRBJ2-7; TRBD2 matches at 7 bases. CDR3 size: 15 residues. Germline V gene data show CDR1 as SGHRS and CDR2 as YFSETQ. The junction had 9 bases not matched to a gene; V was cut back by 4 bases and J by 2 bases. The CDR3 sequence: CASSPDASGAYEQYF. The CDR3 DNA follows: TGCGCCAGCAGCCCCGACGCTAGCGGAGCCTACGAGCAGTACTTC.

The gene calls are TRBV5-4 and TRBJ2-2; 9 bases line up with TRBD1. There are 15 residues in the CDR3. Germline values: CDR1 SGHNT, CDR2 YYREEE (reference sequence). The ends lost 0 bases at V and 7 bases at J; junction bases unmatched: 4. The CDR3 region has the DNA TGTGCCAGCAGCTTGGACAGGGGGCTGGGCGGGGAGCTGTTTTTT. It is translated as CASSLDRGLGGELFF.

The chain couples TRBV30 to TRBJ1-1; no definite D call. Trimming left V 1 base short and J 5 bases short, with 11 bases between. This CDR3 is built from 13 residues. The germline V gene has CDR1 GTSNPN and CDR2 SVGIG (reference sequence). CDR3 residues: CAWSESGLTEAFF. The CDR3, as DNA: TGTGCCTGGAGTGAAAGTGGGTTGACTGAAGCTTTCTTT.

The chain combines TRBV7-9 with TRBJ1-1, with 9 nucleotides matching TRBD1. From germline, CDR1 is SEHNR and CDR2 FQNEAQ (reference sequence). The CDR3 is 16 residues long. J gave up 5 bases and V 3 bases, and 10 bases lay outside the gene matches. The chain's CDR3 is CASSFPQGARRTEAFF. As DNA, the CDR3 is TGTGCCAGCAGCTTCCCACAGGGGGCGCGGAGAACTGAAGCTTTCTTT.

The rearrangement links TRBV7-9 to TRBJ1-2, with TRBD1 as a possible D gene (5 bases). In germline, CDR1 is SEHNR, CDR2 FQNEAQ (reference sequence). V lost 4 bases, J lost 4 bases, and 10 bases lay in between. The CDR3 runs 13 residues. This chain's CDR3 is CASSSNQGYGYTF. The CDR3 DNA reads as TGTGCCAGCAGCTCGAACCAGGGCTATGGCTACACCTTC. Together with reference TRBV7-9 and TRBJ1-2, the CDR3 gives the full variable domain: DTGVSQNPRHKITKRGQNVTFRCDPISEHNRLYWYRQTLGQGPEFLTYFQNEAQLEKSRLLSDRFSAERPKGSFSTLEIQRTEQGDSAMYLCASSSNQGYGYTFGSGTRLTVV.

This chain joins TRBV6-1 and TRBJ2-7, with D uncertain. The CDR3 sequence is 13 residues long. Germline loops: CDR1 MNHNS, CDR2 SASEGT. Trimming shortened V by 3 bases and J by 2 bases, and 8 bases separated the two germline ends. In DNA form, the CDR3 reads TGTGCCAGCAGTGAGGGGTCCCCCTACGAGCAGTACTTC. Protein: CASSEGSPYEQYF.

The chain couples TRBV21-1 to TRBJ2-7; the table names TRBD1, a call not compared with the DNA. TRBV21-1 is deemed a pseudogene. This CDR3 comprises 15 residues. CDR3 in DNA: TGTGCCAGCAGCACCGGACAGCCGATTAACTACGAGCAGTACTTC. Protein sequence: CASSTGQPINYEQYF.

This chain links TRBV30 with TRBJ1-4; a possible D gene is TRBD1 (5 bases). Germline CDR1 GTSNPN, CDR2 SVGIG (reference sequence). This CDR3 is built from 15 residues. V was shortened by 0 bases and J by 3 bases, with 11 bases between the two germline ends. The chain's CDR3 is CAWSVPAGSNEKLFF. The CDR3 coding sequence is TGTGCCTGGAGTGTCCCGGCAGGGTCTAATGAAAAACTGTTTTTT.

By share of the sample, this clone is medium-sized (0.01 to 0.1%). The V and J genes are TRBV2 and TRBJ2-2, with TRBD2 matching over 7 bases. This CDR3 contains 14 residues. CDR1 is SNHLY, CDR2 FYNNEI, per germline. V lost 5 bases, J lost 5 bases, and 5 bases stayed unmatched. The CDR3 DNA reads TGTGCCAGCAGTACCGGACTAGAAACCGGGGAGCTGTTTTTT. Amino acid sequence: CASSTGLETGELFF.

This chain links TRBV2 with TRBJ1-1; no definite D call. V gave up 7 bases and J gave up 5 bases, with 14 bases separating them. This CDR3 is built from 13 residues. CDR1 is SNHLY, CDR2 FYNNEI, per germline. In DNA, the CDR3 is TGTGCCAGCAAGGCGGTAGGGCGAACTGAAGCTTTCTTT. Translation: CASKAVGRTEAFF.

This chain joins TRBV4-1 and TRBJ2-7; the D gene is possibly TRBD1 (6 bases). The germline V and J ends were trimmed by 0 bases and 2 bases, with 11 bases remaining between them. Per germline, CDR1 MGHRA and CDR2 YSYEKL. CDR3 length: 15 residues. CDR3 coding DNA: TGCGCCAGCAGCCAAGACAGCAGGGGTACCTACGAGCAGTACTTC. Translating gives CASSQDSRGTYEQYF.

The chain joins TRBV6-1 to TRBJ2-2; either TRBD1 or TRBD2 may fit D (5 bases each). CDR1 is MNHNS, CDR2 SASEGT, per germline. The CDR3 length is 15 residues. The V and J ends lost 4 bases and 3 bases respectively, with 12 bases between them. CDR3 residues: CASSVEGQDTGELFF. The DNA of the CDR3 is TGTGCCAGCAGTGTCGAGGGGCAGGACACCGGGGAGCTGTTTTTT.

Note on this clone: Sequence at one end of the junction differs from germline and may be a read error. This chain joins TRBV19 and TRBJ2-7; weak D call: TRBD1 (6 bases). The CDR3 is 15 amino acids. The germline V gene has CDR1 LNHDA and CDR2 SQIVND (reference sequence). CDR3: CASNIGAGASYEQYF. The CDR3 DNA follows: TGTGCCAGTAATATAGGGGCAGGGGCATCCTACGAGCAGTACTTC.

The rearrangement links TRBV7-3 to TRBJ2-1, with 7 nucleotides matching TRBD2. The CDR3 runs 13 residues. Germline loops: CDR1 SGHTA, CDR2 FQGTGA. The V gene end was trimmed by 0 bases and the J gene end by 9 bases; junction bases not matched to a gene: 2. The CDR3 sequence is CASSLTSGPEQFF. Here the CDR3 DNA reads TGTGCCAGCAGCTTAACTAGCGGGCCTGAGCAGTTCTTC.